This entry concerns a single T cell receptor beta chain. Its antigen is as yet unknown. Naivety among CD8 cells was defined by CD45RO negativity and positive CCR7 selection, thereby excluding terminally differentiated effector memory CD45RA+ cells. V lost 1 base to trimming and J lost 1 base; unmatched junction nucleotides: 4. The germline gives CDR1 LNHNV, CDR2 YYDKDF (reference sequence). The CDR3 runs 16 residues. This sample is drawn from a study of shared clonotypes between healthy human individuals. Whole-study context: Researchers assigned three CD4 naive, three CD4 memory, two CD8 naive and one CD8 memory plate to each donor. Study conclusions and caveats: Some clonotypes were shared by all four sorted-subset donors, while others were not shared. The non-shared ones had lower generation probabilities than the shared ones.

Each sorted subset replicate got 200 ng genomic DNA, 25,000 to 35,000 genomes. Libraries were prepared by immunoSEQ multiplex PCR; TCRdb keeps only in-frame clonotypes and omits some of them. The sample carries 1.5 million to 2.5 million clones, approximately 94% recorded once. V and J are TRBV15 and TRBJ2-3; 8 positions match TRBD2. The clonotype comes from a man aged 18 to 29 in good health. The sample taken for sequencing was naive CD8+ T cells sorted from blood. The CDR3 DNA reads as TGTGCCACCAGCAGAGGAGCGGGAGTGCGCACAGATACGCAGTATTTT. Translation gives CATSRGAGVRTDTQYF. Drawing the rest from reference TRBV15 and TRBJ2-3, the complete variable domain is DAMVIQNPRYQVTQFGKPVTLSCSQTLNHNVMYWYQQKSSQAPKLLFHYYDKDFNNEADTPDNFQSRRPNTSFCFLDIRSPGLGDTAMYLCATSRGAGVRTDTQYFGPGTRLTVL.